The 7 T cell receptor beta chains listed next were all sequenced from one sample in a study of shared clonotypes between healthy human individuals (TCRdb year 2020). The library was produced with the immunoSEQ multiplex PCR assay. What TCRdb holds here is the immuneACCESS table cut down to in-frame rearrangements. Part of the clones is not present; checked against another copy, under half of the missing clones reflect an unresolved V gene, and the others are unexplained. Here the sample has 2.3 million or so clones; 93% occur a single time. Together, the top ten hold about 0.37% of the sample. The sample consisted of naive CD4+ T cells from PBMCs. The sample's cell subset or site, from its label and the paper: CD45RA+ positively selected. The receptors stem from a man in his late teens or twenties in good health. Some clones in this sample may be carry-over from other donors' samples.

Remarks on this clone: The sample has other DNA sequences that encode this CDR3 too. V gene TRBV2 combines with J gene TRBJ2-2; 7 nucleotides line up with TRBD1. CDR3 size: 14 residues. V shed 6 bases and J 6 bases; nucleotides not matched to a gene: 7. In germline, CDR1 is SNHLY, CDR2 FYNNEI. Here the CDR3 DNA reads TGTGCCAGCAGGGGCACAGGGGCGGCCGGGGAGCTGTTTTTT. This translates into CASRGTGAAGELFF.

The chain has TRBV7-8 and TRBJ1-2, with TRBD1 matching 7 bases. The CDR3 totals 17 residues. CDR1 is SGHVS, CDR2 FQNEAQ, per germline. V dropped 5 bases and J dropped 7; count of bases not matched to a gene: 19. This chain's CDR3 is CASSPSLRRDSLGGYTF. CDR3 DNA sequence: TGTGCCAGCAGCCCTAGTCTCCGTCGGGACAGCCTGGGTGGCTACACCTTC.

V gene TRBV7-9 combines with J gene TRBJ1-3; unclear D gene. The germline V and J ends were trimmed by 2 bases and 0 bases, with 8 bases remaining between them. This CDR3 is built from 15 residues. Germline assignment: CDR1 SEHNR and CDR2 FQNEAQ (reference sequence). Here the CDR3 reads CASSLRKASGNTIYF. The CDR3, as DNA: TGTGCCAGCAGCTTAAGGAAGGCCTCTGGAAACACCATATATTTT.

The J gene is TRBJ1-4, the V gene TRBV30; D is undetermined. This CDR3 comprises 16 residues. V lost 3 bases and J 6 bases, leaving 20 bases between the germline ends. Germline V gene lookup returns CDR1 GTSNPN and CDR2 SVGIG (reference sequence). CDR3 in amino acids: CAWRAGPMERHEKLFF. The CDR3 nucleotides are TGTGCCTGGAGGGCCGGGCCGATGGAAAGGCATGAAAAACTGTTTTTT.

Note on this clone: One junction end does not reproduce the germline sequence, and a read error may be involved. V usage is TRBV28 and J usage is TRBJ2-7, with D maybe TRBD2 (5 bases). Germline CDR1 is MDHEN and CDR2 is SYDVKM. The CDR3 has 12 amino acids. In DNA form, the CDR3 reads TGTGCCAGCGGTTTGGAGGACTACGAGCAGTACTTC. The encoded protein is CASGLEDYEQYF.

The chain recombines TRBV5-4 with TRBJ1-1, with TRBD1 as a possible D gene (6 bases). The ends were cut back, 0 bases at V and 2 bases at J, with 14 bases in the middle. CDR1 SGHNT and CDR2 YYREEE come from the germline V gene (reference sequence). This CDR3 has 16 residues. The CDR3 sequence: CASSLVYGGANTEAFF. The CDR3 coding sequence is TGTGCCAGCAGCTTGGTCTATGGGGGCGCAAACACTGAAGCTTTCTTT.

The chain links TRBV4-1 to TRBJ1-2; D not certain. Trimming took 4 bases from V and 3 from J, leaving 15 bases between them. The CDR3 sequence is 15 residues long. Germline V CDR1 and CDR2: MGHRA, YSYEKL. CDR3 protein: CASSPGLNLYYGYTF. CDR3 nucleotide sequence: TGCGCCAGCAGCCCCGGGTTGAACCTTTACTATGGCTACACCTTC.